These 26 T cell receptor beta chains were all obtained from the same sample, sequenced in a study of molecular identifiers for immune sequencing clone quantification. One entry per CDR3 protein results from TCRdb running MiXCR on the PCR reads. In the table there are more than 450,000 distinct CDR3 sequences, 25% of which are singletons. Source material: naive CD8+ T cells from blood, with Jurkat cell RNA spiked in. Subset specified: FACS-sorted CD8+CD4-CCR7+CD45RA+ naive T cells. These receptors originate from a human donor in good health. Some libraries in this study had Jurkat cell RNA spiked in.

At least ten counts were recorded for this clonotype. The chain is built from TRBV7-9 and TRBJ1-6, with 7 bases fitting TRBD1. There are 15 residues in the CDR3. J gave up 10 bases and V 5 bases, and 11 bases lay outside the gene matches. Germline CDR1 is SEHNR and CDR2 is FQNEAQ (reference sequence). This CDR3 reads CASSPTTGVGSPLHF. As DNA, the CDR3 is TGTGCCAGCAGCCCGACTACAGGGGTGGGGTCACCCCTCCACTTT.

Worth noting for this clonotype: A much more abundant neighbour one base away suggests this may be a read error. No conserved phenylalanine or tryptophan ends this CDR3, so it is likely a read error. The CDR3 region is CASSFAGGADTQYS. In DNA form, the CDR3 reads TGTGCCAGCAGCTTCGCCGGGGGGGCAGATACGCAGTATTCT. The V gene is TRBV11-2, the J gene TRBJ2-3; 8 bases align to TRBD2. V shed 3 bases, J shed 4 bases, and the junction held 3 bases outside the gene matches. The CDR3 extends over 14 amino acids. Germline values: CDR1 SGHAT, CDR2 FQNNGV.

Concerning this clonotype: At one boundary the junction diverges from the germline segment, which might be a read error. The rearrangement joins TRBV14 to TRBJ2-7, with a possible D match to TRBD1 (6 bases). The CDR3 has 14 residues. Germline CDR1 reads SGHDN; CDR2 reads FVKESK. CDR3 in DNA: TGTGTCAGCAGCCGAGGACAGAGCTCCTACGAGCAGTACTTC. Its protein product is CVSSRGQSSYEQYF.

V and J are TRBV2 and TRBJ1-4, with 8 bases fitting TRBD1. CDR3 length equals 18 residues. Per the germline V gene, CDR1 is SNHLY and CDR2 is FYNNEI. The trim removed 5 bases at V and 5 bases at J, leaving 16 bases unmatched. The DNA of the CDR3 is TGTGCCAGCAGTCGGACAGGGCCAGTTCCGGGCATGAATGAAAAACTGTTTTTT. It encodes CASSRTGPVPGMNEKLFF.

This clonotype was found a few times. The chain combines TRBV7-2 with TRBJ2-1; D not resolved. The V gene's germline CDR1 is SGHTA and CDR2 FQGNSA. This CDR3 comprises 13 residues. Trimming removed 2 bases at V and 6 bases at J, with 8 bases between. DNA of the CDR3: TGTGCCAGCAGCTTAAGGTACAGCAATGAGCAGTTCTTC. This sequence encodes CASSLRYSNEQFF. The variable domain in full, completed from reference TRBV7-2 and TRBJ2-1, reads GAGVSQSPSNKVTEKGKDVELRCDPISGHTALYWYRQSLGQGLEFLIYFQGNSAPDKSGLPSDRFSAERTGGSVSTLTIQRTQQEDSAVYLCASSLRYSNEQFFGPGTRLTVL.

The rearrangement joins TRBV9 to TRBJ2-5, with 8 nucleotides matching TRBD1. Germline CDR1 SGDLS, CDR2 YYNGEE. CDR3 size: 15 residues. Trimming removed 3 bases from V and 3 bases from J; junction bases left unmatched: 7. CDR3 in amino acids: CASSGTGTGKETQYF. The CDR3 DNA is TGTGCCAGCAGCGGTACCGGGACAGGTAAAGAGACCCAGTACTTC.

With regard to this clonotype: One end of the junction fails to match germline, which may point to a read error. The chain couples TRBV6-4 to TRBJ1-4, with TRBD1 matching 7 bases. CDR1 is MRHNA, CDR2 SNTAGT, per germline. This CDR3 has 17 residues. The CDR3 spells CASTLVVRQGPKEKLFF. The DNA for the CDR3 is TGTGCCAGCACCCTCGTCGTAAGACAGGGACCTAAGGAAAAACTGTTTTTT.

The gene calls are TRBV4-3 and TRBJ1-3; D is perhaps TRBD1 (5 bases). The CDR3 runs 16 residues. Germline CDR1 and CDR2: LGHNA and YSLEER. V was clipped by 1 base and J by 0 bases, with 10 bases between them. CDR3: CASSQVGRFSGNTIYF. For the CDR3, the DNA is TGCGCCAGCAGCCAAGTGGGACGGTTCTCTGGAAACACCATATATTTT.

V is TRBV5-4 and J is TRBJ2-3, with D possibly TRBD2 on 7 matching bases. Germline CDR1 reads SGHNT; CDR2 reads YYREEE (reference sequence). This CDR3 has 15 amino acids. Trimming stripped 0 bases from V and 7 bases from J, with 15 bases between. The CDR3 DNA reads TGTGCCAGCAGCTTGGGGTGGGGGGGCCTAAATACGCAGTATTTT. The encoded protein is CASSLGWGGLNTQYF.

V gene TRBV6-5 combines with J gene TRBJ2-3; a weak D match, TRBD1 (5 bases). Trimming cost V 6 bases and J 6 bases, with 19 bases left between them. CDR3 length: 15 residues. Germline CDR1 is MNHEY and CDR2 is SVGAGI. CDR3 sequence: CASRLTEPGFDTQYF. DNA for the CDR3: TGTGCCAGCAGGCTAACCGAGCCAGGGTTCGATACGCAGTATTTT.

The chain couples TRBV4-1 to TRBJ1-1, with D possibly being TRBD1 (5 bases). CDR1 and CDR2 (germline): MGHRA, YSYEKL. With 4 bases removed from V and 1 base from J, the gap between germline ends came to 16 bases. This CDR3 has 16 amino acids. Here the CDR3 reads CASSPVRGEWNTEAFF. CDR3 DNA sequence: TGCGCCAGCAGCCCGGTACGGGGGGAATGGAACACTGAAGCTTTCTTT.

This clonotype was detected only a few times. The chain carries TRBV12-5 and TRBJ1-1; D is ambiguous. V was clipped by 2 bases and J by 2 bases, with 6 bases between them. Germline loops: CDR1 LGHNT, CDR2 FRNRAP. This CDR3 spans 13 amino acids. The CDR3 is CASGLSRNTEAFF. The CDR3 DNA is TGTGCTAGTGGTTTGAGCAGAAACACTGAAGCTTTCTTT.

This clonotype was counted only a few times. This chain joins TRBV16 and TRBJ2-7; D ambiguous. The CDR3 sequence is 12 residues long. The germline gives CDR1 KGHSY, CDR2 FQNENV. V was clipped by 3 bases and J by 3 bases, with 6 bases between them. The DNA of the CDR3 is TGTGCCAGCAGCCATCACCACTACGAGCAGTACTTC. It yields the protein CASSHHHYEQYF.

This clonotype has just a few counts. The V call is TRBV27, the J call TRBJ1-1; tentative D call: TRBD1 (5 bases). The CDR3 covers 16 residues. V lost 3 bases and J 0 bases, leaving 14 bases between the germline ends. Germline CDR1 is MNHEY and CDR2 is SMNVEV (reference sequence). CDR3 DNA sequence: TGTGCCAGCAGTTTCCACCGGACAAGCTTGAACACTGAAGCTTTCTTT. It specifies CASSFHRTSLNTEAFF.

This clonotype was found once. The chain is built from TRBV11-2 and TRBJ2-7, with TRBD2 matching over 9 bases. This CDR3 is 15 amino acids long. With V trimmed by 1 base and J by 3 bases, 4 bases remained unmatched. From germline, CDR1 is SGHAT and CDR2 FQNNGV. The CDR3 nucleotides read TGTGCCAGCAGCTTAGGGGTAGCGGGGGTCTACGAGCAGTACTTC. Translated: CASSLGVAGVYEQYF.

This clonotype was detected only once. One end of the junction does not line up with germline, which may come from a read error. The chain carries TRBV11-3 and TRBJ1-2; no reliable D call. This CDR3 spans 12 amino acids. Germline lookup yields CDR1 SGHNT and CDR2 YENEEA. The CDR3 nucleotides are TGTGCCAGCAGCATGAACGGCTATGGCTACCCCTTC. This sequence encodes CASSMNGYGYPF. Full variable domain (missing parts from reference TRBV11-3 and TRBJ1-2): EAGVVQSPRYKIIEKKQPVAFWCNPISGHNTLYWYLQNLGQGPELLIRYENEEAVDDSQLPKDRFSAERLKGVDSTLKIQPAELGDSAVYLCASSMNGYGYPFGSGTRLTVV.

This clonotype turned up a few times. V usage is TRBV4-1 and J usage is TRBJ1-1; D possibly corresponds to TRBD1 (6 bases). In germline, CDR1 is MGHRA, CDR2 YSYEKL. This CDR3 has 16 residues. V lost 4 bases and J 1 base, leaving 16 bases between the germline ends. The CDR3 sequence is CASSLNVGGGNTEAFF. DNA of the CDR3: TGCGCCAGCAGCCTTAACGTTGGGGGCGGGAACACTGAAGCTTTCTTT.

The genes are TRBV7-9 and TRBJ2-5, with D possibly being TRBD1 or TRBD2 (5 bases each). CDR3 length equals 15 residues. Trimming cost V 2 bases and J 2 bases, with 12 bases left between them. Per the germline V gene, CDR1 is SEHNR and CDR2 is FQNEAQ (reference sequence). CDR3 DNA sequence: TGTGCCAGCAGCTTATTCCAGCGGACACAAGAGACCCAGTACTTC. Protein: CASSLFQRTQETQYF.

Concerning this clonotype itself: The junction shows a germline mismatch at one end, possibly a read error. The chain carries TRBV28 and TRBJ2-2; possibly TRBD1 for D (6 bases). This CDR3 contains 14 residues. CDR1 is MDHEN, CDR2 SYDVKM, per germline. The CDR3 spells CASSYRANTGEPFF. In DNA, the CDR3 is TGTGCCAGCAGCTACAGGGCAAACACCGGGGAGCCGTTTTTT.

Note on this clonotype: The germline gene is not matched at one end of the junction; a read error may be the cause. The chain is built from TRBV27 and TRBJ2-3; D gene uncertain. From germline, CDR1 is MNHEY and CDR2 SMNVEV (reference sequence). The CDR3 sequence is 16 residues long. CDR3 protein: CASGLLGVRRADTQYF. Written as DNA, the CDR3 is TGTGCCAGCGGTTTATTAGGAGTCAGGCGCGCGGATACGCAGTATTTT.

This sequence joins TRBV12-3 or TRBV12-4 and TRBJ2-3; 7 bases map to TRBD1. The ends lost 6 bases at V and 5 bases at J; junction bases unmatched: 20. The CDR3 runs to 18 residues. In DNA, the CDR3 is TGTGCCAGCAGCGAACCAGATACCCCGACAGGGAGCCTAGATACGCAGTATTTT. Its translation is CASSEPDTPTGSLDTQYF.

This clonotype showed up just a few times. The CDR3 DNA reads as TGTGCCAGCAGTGTACGTGAGAATAGCAATCAGCCCCAGCATTTT. Protein: CASSVRENSNQPQHF. This chain uses TRBV6-1 with TRBJ1-5, with D hard to call. This CDR3 has 15 amino acids. The germline V gene has CDR1 MNHNS and CDR2 SASEGT. V was clipped by 4 bases and J by 0 bases, with 10 bases between them.

The table lists this clonotype with many counts. This chain connects TRBV28 to TRBJ2-5; 8 nucleotides line up with TRBD1. Trimming cost V 5 bases and J 0 bases; bases outside gene matches: 2. This CDR3 has 14 residues. Looked up from germline, CDR1 is MDHEN and CDR2 is SYDVKM. CDR3 in amino acids: CASSPDRDQETQYF. CDR3 nucleotides: TGTGCCAGCAGTCCGGACAGGGACCAAGAGACCCAGTACTTC.

This rearrangement joins TRBV28 to TRBJ2-7; D is unresolved. From germline, CDR1 is MDHEN and CDR2 SYDVKM. Trimming shortened V by 6 bases and J by 0 bases, and 18 bases separated the two germline ends. CDR3 length: 16 amino acids. The CDR3 nucleotides read TGTGCCAGCAGCCCCCCCCTCGGCATGAGCTCCTACGAGCAGTACTTC. Translated, it gives CASSPPLGMSSYEQYF. Complete variable domain (other parts from reference TRBV28 and TRBJ2-7): DVKVTQSSRYLVKRTGEKVFLECVQDMDHENMFWYRQDPGLGLRLIYFSYDVKMKEKGDIPEGYSVSREKKERFSLILESASTNQTSMYLCASSPPLGMSSYEQYFGPGTRLTVT.

V is TRBV7-9 and J is TRBJ2-5, with TRBD2 matching 11 bases. The V gene's germline CDR1 is SEHNR and CDR2 FQNEAQ (reference sequence). V dropped 2 bases and J dropped 5; count of bases not matched to a gene: 4. CDR3 length equals 15 residues. The CDR3 nucleotides are TGTGCCAGCAGCTTAACTAGCGGGAGTATTGAGACCCAGTACTTC. It translates to CASSLTSGSIETQYF.

In the case of this clonotype: This may stem from a read error, because a much larger clone lies one nucleotide away. The chain recombines TRBV29-1 with TRBJ2-7, with a weak D call TRBD1 (5 bases). Germline CDR1 and CDR2: SQVTM and ANQGSEA. V was clipped by 7 bases and J by 0 bases, with 13 bases between them. The CDR3 has 13 amino acids. CDR3 in DNA: TGCAGCGGCCAGGGCAGCAGCTCCTACGAGCAGTACTTC. Translation gives CSGQGSSSYEQYF.